This T cell receptor (beta chain) comes out of a study of cytomegalovirus exposure and HLA in healthy donors. Whole-study findings and limits: Generally TCR sequences proved uncommon, though certain public TCRs appeared in numerous donors. Altogether, some 160 TCR beta chains were recorded as cytomegalovirus-associated.

The V gene's germline CDR1 is SGHDT and CDR2 YYEEEE. V was clipped by 5 bases and J by 1 base; unmatched bases: 12. This CDR3 has 17 residues. The repertoire was sequenced with immunoSEQ multiplex PCR; TCRdb's copy has only in-frame clones and lacks some. The data show some 86,000 clones, 90% to 95% seen once. As to this clone: Its specificity is unknown.

This TCR derives from a woman between 25 and 40 years old in good health and CMV-seronegative. The sequencing sample was made of PBMCs. The chain has TRBV5-6 and TRBJ1-2; 9 nucleotides line up with TRBD1. The CDR3 DNA follows: TGTGCCAGCAGGATAGCCGGAGGACAGGGGAATAACTATGGCTACACCTTC. Its translation is CASRIAGGQGNNYGYTF.